This T cell receptor (beta chain) was recovered during a study of blood T cell repertoires in COVID-19. About the study: Donors in the United States, Italy and Spain gave samples during acute or convalescent COVID-19. In each case, the material was cDNA or gDNA derived from T cells, B-cell-depleted T cells, or PBMCs.

This CDR3 comprises 15 residues. Germline V lookup: CDR1 MDHEN, CDR2 SYDVKM. The ends lost 4 bases at V and 7 bases at J; junction bases unmatched: 8. Recruited during active infection, patients (from Seattle) were subsequently followed longitudinally. Libraries were prepared by immunoSEQ multiplex PCR; TCRdb keeps only in-frame clonotypes and omits some of them. The table records under 95,000 clones, 65% to 90% of them present only once. Sequenced material: peripheral blood. The receptor comes from a man aged 50 to 60 with COVID-19, enrolled during active disease. The genes are TRBV28 and TRBJ2-2; 8 bases line up with TRBD1. The CDR3 nucleotides read TGTGCCAGCAGTTGGACCCAGGGGGCTGTCGGGGAGCTGTTTTTT. Amino acid sequence: CASSWTQGAVGELFF.